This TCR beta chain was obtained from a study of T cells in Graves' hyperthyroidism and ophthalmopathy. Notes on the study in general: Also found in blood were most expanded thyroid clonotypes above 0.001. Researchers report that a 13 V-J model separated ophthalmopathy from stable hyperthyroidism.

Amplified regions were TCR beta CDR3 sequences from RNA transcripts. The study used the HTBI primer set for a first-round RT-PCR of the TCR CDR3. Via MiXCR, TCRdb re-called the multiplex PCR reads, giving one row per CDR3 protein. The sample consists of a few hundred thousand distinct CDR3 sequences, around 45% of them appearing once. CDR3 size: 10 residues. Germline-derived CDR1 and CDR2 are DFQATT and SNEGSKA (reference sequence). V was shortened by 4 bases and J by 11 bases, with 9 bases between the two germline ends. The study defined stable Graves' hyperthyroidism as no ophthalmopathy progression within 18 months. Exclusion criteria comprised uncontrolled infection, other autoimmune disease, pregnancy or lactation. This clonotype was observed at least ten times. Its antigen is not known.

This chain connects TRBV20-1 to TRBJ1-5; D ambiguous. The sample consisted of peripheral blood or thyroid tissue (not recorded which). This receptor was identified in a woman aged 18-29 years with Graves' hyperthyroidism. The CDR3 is CSANHRAQHF. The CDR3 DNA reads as TGCAGTGCTAATCATCGGGCCCAGCATTTT.